A selection of T cell receptor beta chains follows, all from one sample in a study of cytomegalovirus exposure and HLA in healthy donors. Repertoires were generated with immunoSEQ multiplex PCR, while TCRdb's copy carries only in-frame clones and drops some. In the table there are approximately 190,000 clones, around 85% of which are singletons. Source material: PBMCs. These receptors were collected from a man in his forties in good health and CMV-seropositive. Both conserved end residues are part of each CDR3. A D gene is named only where the DNA matches it firmly.

TRBJ2-1 | TRBV7-9 | - | CASIPAPTGNEQFF
TRBJ1-5 | TRBV19 | TRBD1 | CASSPTDRGPQPQHF
TRBJ2-6 | TRBV18 | - | CASSLTGSTSGANVLTF
TRBJ2-2 | TRBV9 | TRBD2 | CASTREGVNSAGELFF
TRBJ2-2 | TRBV27 | TRBD1 | CASSWDRVTGELFF
TRBJ1-2 | TRBV4-3 | TRBD1 | CASSQTGADSKGYTF
TRBJ1-1 | TRBV11-2 | - | CASSLARDRTNMNTEAFF
TRBJ2-3 | TRBV5-4 | - | CASSLGWDKEDTQYF
TRBJ2-7 | TRBV7-2 | TRBD2 | CASSLRGGGAPYEQYF
TRBJ2-6 | TRBV7-3 | TRBD1 | CASSLSGQGSLRTF
TRBJ1-5 | TRBV4-3 | - | CASSQAQGWGQPQHF
TRBJ2-7 | TRBV5-1 | - | CASSFEADTGEQYF
TRBJ1-4 | TRBV28 | TRBD1 | CASRGTGGDEKLFF
TRBJ2-3 | TRBV28 | - | CASSITNTDTQYF
TRBJ2-2 | TRBV10-2 | - | CASSVTGNTGELFF